This TCR beta chain was sequenced in a study of TIL therapy for anti-PD-1-resistant metastatic lung cancer. Looking at the study overall: Patients had a median age of about 55 years (range roughly 35-80).

Germline V CDR1 and CDR2: MDHEN, SYDVKM. With V trimmed by 6 bases and J by 5 bases, 4 bases remained unmatched. The CDR3 covers 13 residues. Described time point: pre-treatment sample, taken before nivolumab and TIL therapy. Most excised metastases sampled were pleural nodules or supraclavicular lymph nodes. This was the immunoSEQ v3 assay. Some clones are missing from TCRdb's copy, which holds only in-frame ones; the method was immunoSEQ multiplex PCR. The data show some 10,000 clones, with 76% seen just once and 10% to 12% held by the top ten. The source was tumor tissue, collected at baseline. The receptor's source is a person aged 25 to 85 with non-small cell lung cancer. The chain is built from TRBV28 and TRBJ2-7, with 10 bases identical to TRBD1. CDR3 nucleotides: TGTGCCAGCAGGGGACAGGGGAAAGACGAGCAGTACTTC. Protein sequence: CASRGQGKDEQYF.